Below, one TCR beta chain is given with its context. Random hexamers were used to reverse transcribe an amount of roughly 0.5 to 1 ug RNA. Each CDR3 protein is one row after TCRdb ran MiXCR on the immunoSEQ multiplex PCR reads. The sample shows about 180,000 distinct CDR3 sequences, roughly 94% of them seen only once. This record comes from a study of CD8 T cells in Susac syndrome. In the study overall: There were six sequenced Susac syndrome patients with active disease and under ten in remission.

The CDR3 runs to 17 residues. Per germline, CDR1 SEHNR and CDR2 FQNEAQ (reference sequence). After removal of 5 bases from V and 0 bases from J, the junction contained 11 bases not matched to a gene. The TCR comes from a human donor with Susac syndrome. The rearrangement links TRBV7-9 to TRBJ2-7; TRBD2 matches at 9 bases. Sequencing input: CD4+ T cells from PBMCs. As DNA, the CDR3 is TGTGCCAGCAGCCCAGTCCGGCTAGCGGGGACCTCCTACGAGCAGTACTTC. Residues: CASSPVRLAGTSYEQYF.